Described below is a single TCR beta chain sequence and its context. This sample was included in a study of blood T cell repertoires in COVID-19. CDR1 and CDR2 (germline): MNHNY, SVGAGI (reference sequence). Trimming stripped 5 bases from V and 4 bases from J, with 20 bases between. The CDR3 runs to 16 residues. Assay: immunoSEQ multiplex PCR; the TCRdb copy retains only in-frame clones and omits some. The sample lists around 140,000 clones; 80% to 90% were seen once. The V gene is TRBV6-6, the J gene TRBJ1-2; a weak D match, TRBD1 (6 bases). This receptor was obtained from a woman aged 55-69 years with acute or convalescent COVID-19. Sequenced sample: peripheral blood. The CDR3 protein is CASSLPPGQLRYGYTF. CDR3 coding DNA: TGTGCCAGCAGTCTACCCCCCGGACAGCTACGCTATGGCTACACCTTC.